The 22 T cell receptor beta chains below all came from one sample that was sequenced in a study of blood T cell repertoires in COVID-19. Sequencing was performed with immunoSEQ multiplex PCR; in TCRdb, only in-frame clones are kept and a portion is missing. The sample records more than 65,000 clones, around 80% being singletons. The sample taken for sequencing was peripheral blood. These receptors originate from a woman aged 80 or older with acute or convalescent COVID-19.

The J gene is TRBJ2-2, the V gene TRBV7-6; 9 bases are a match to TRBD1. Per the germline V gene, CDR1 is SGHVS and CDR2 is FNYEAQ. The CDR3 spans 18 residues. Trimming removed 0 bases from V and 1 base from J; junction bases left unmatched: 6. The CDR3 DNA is TGTGCCAGCAGCTTAGCCCGGGACAGGGCTATGAACACCGGGGAGCTGTTTTTT. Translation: CASSLARDRAMNTGELFF.

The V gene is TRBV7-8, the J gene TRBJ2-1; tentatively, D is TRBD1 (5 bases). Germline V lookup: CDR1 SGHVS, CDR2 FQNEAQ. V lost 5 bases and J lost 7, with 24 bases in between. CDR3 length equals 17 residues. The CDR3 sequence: CASSLLFKGYTLNEQFF. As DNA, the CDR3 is TGTGCCAGCAGCCTACTATTCAAGGGGTACACCCTGAATGAGCAGTTCTTC.

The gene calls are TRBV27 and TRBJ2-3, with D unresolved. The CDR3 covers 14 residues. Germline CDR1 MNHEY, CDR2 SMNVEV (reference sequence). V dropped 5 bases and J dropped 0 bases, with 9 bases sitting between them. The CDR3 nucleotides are TGTGCCAGCAGTCCCCGACTTAGCACAGATACGCAGTATTTT. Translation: CASSPRLSTDTQYF.

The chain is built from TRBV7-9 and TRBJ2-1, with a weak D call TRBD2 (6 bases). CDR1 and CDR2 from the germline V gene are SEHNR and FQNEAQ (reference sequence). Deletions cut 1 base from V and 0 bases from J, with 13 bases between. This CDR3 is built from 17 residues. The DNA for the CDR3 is TGTGCCAGCAGCTTAGGGGACTTCTCGTCCTCCTACAATGAGCAGTTCTTC. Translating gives CASSLGDFSSSYNEQFF.

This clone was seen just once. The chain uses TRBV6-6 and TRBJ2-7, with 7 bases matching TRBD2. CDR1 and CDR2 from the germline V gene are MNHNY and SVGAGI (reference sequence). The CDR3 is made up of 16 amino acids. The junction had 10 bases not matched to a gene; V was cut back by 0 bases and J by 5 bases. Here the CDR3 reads CASSYSVFGRPNEQYF. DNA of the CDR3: TGTGCCAGCAGTTACTCGGTCTTCGGGAGGCCCAACGAGCAGTACTTC.

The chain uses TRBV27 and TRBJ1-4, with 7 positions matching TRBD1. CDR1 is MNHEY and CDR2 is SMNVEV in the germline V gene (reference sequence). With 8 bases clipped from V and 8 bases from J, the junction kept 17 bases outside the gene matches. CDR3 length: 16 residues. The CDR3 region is CASCLLIGGPSEKLFF. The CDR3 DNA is TGTGCCAGCTGCCTCCTCATAGGGGGCCCAAGCGAAAAACTGTTTTTT.

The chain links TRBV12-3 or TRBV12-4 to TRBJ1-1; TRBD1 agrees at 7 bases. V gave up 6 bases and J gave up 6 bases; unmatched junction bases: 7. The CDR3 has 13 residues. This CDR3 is CASSRQGSAEAFF. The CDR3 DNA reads TGTGCCAGCAGCCGACAGGGTTCTGCTGAAGCTTTCTTT.

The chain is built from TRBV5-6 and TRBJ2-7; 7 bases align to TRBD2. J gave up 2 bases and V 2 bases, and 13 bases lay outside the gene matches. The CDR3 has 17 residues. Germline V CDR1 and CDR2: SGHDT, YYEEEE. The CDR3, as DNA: TGTGCCAGCAGCTTCGGGCTCGGCGGGGGTTTGGCCTACGAGCAGTACTTC. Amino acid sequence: CASSFGLGGGLAYEQYF.

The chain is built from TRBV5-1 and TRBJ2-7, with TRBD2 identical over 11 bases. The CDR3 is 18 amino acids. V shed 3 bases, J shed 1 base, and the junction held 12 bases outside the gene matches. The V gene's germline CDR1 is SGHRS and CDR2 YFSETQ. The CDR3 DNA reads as TGCGCCAGCAGCTCCAACCCAGGTGTAGCGGGGGGGTCCTACGAGCAGTACTTC. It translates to CASSSNPGVAGGSYEQYF.

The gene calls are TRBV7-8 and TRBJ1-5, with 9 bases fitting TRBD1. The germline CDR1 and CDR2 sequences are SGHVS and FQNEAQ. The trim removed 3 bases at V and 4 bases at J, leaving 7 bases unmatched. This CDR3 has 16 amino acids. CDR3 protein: CASSFALGQGNQPQHF. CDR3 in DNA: TGTGCCAGCAGCTTCGCACTTGGACAGGGGAATCAGCCCCAGCATTTT.

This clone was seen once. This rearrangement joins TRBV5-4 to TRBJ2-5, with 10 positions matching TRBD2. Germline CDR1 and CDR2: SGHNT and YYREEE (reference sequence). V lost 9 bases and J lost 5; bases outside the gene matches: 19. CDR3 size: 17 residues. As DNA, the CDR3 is TGTGCCACCTCCCCGACGTCGGCTAGCGGGAGAAGGGAGACCCAGTACTTC. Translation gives CATSPTSASGRRETQYF.

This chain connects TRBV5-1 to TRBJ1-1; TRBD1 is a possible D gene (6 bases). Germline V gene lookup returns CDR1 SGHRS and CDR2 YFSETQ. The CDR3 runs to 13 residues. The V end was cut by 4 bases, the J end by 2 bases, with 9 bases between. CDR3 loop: CASSRDINTEAFF. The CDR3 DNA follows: TGCGCCAGCAGCAGGGACATAAACACTGAAGCTTTCTTT.

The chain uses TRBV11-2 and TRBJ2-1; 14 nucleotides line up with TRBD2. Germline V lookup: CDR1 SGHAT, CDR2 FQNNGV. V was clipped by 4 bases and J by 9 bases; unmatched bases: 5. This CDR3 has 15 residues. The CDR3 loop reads CASSWGTSGSFEQFF. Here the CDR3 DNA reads TGTGCCAGCAGCTGGGGGACTAGCGGGAGTTTTGAGCAGTTCTTC.

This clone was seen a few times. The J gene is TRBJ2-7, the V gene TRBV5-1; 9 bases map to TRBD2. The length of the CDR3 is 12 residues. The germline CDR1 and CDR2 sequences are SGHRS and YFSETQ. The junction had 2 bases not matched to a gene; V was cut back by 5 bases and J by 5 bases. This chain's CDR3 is CASSIAGDEQYF. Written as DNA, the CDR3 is TGCGCCAGCAGTATAGCGGGGGACGAGCAGTACTTC.

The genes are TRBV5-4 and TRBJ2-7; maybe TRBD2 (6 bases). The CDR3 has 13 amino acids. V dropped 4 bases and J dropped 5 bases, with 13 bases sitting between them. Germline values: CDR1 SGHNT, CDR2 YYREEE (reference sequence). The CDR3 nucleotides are TGTGCCAGCAGCGTTACCAGGAGGGACGAGCAGTACTTC. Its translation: CASSVTRRDEQYF.

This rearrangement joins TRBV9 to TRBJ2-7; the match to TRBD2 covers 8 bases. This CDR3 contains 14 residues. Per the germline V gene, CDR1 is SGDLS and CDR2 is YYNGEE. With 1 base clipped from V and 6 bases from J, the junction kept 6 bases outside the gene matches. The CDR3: CASSVRAGVGEQYF. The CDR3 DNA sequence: TGTGCCAGCAGCGTACGAGCGGGAGTTGGCGAGCAGTACTTC.

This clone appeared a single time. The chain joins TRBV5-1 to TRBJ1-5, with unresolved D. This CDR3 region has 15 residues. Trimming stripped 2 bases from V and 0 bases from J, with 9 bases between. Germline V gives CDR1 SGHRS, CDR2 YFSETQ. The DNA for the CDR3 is TGCGCCAGCAGCTTTACGGGAGCTAGCAATCAGCCCCAGCATTTT. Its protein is CASSFTGASNQPQHF.

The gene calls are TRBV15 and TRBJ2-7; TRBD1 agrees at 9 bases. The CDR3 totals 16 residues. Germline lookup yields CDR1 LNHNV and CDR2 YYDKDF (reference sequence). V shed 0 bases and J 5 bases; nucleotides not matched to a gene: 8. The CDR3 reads CATSRDMGQGYHEQYF. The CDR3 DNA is TGTGCCACCAGCAGAGATATGGGACAGGGATACCACGAGCAGTACTTC. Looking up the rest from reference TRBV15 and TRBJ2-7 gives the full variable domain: DAMVIQNPRYQVTQFGKPVTLSCSQTLNHNVMYWYQQKSSQAPKLLFHYYDKDFNNEADTPDNFQSRRPNTSFCFLDIRSPGLGDTAMYLCATSRDMGQGYHEQYFGPGTRLTVT.

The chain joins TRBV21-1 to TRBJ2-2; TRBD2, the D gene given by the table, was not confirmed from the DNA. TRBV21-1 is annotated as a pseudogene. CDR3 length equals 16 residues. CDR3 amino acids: CASSKVSSGDTGELFF. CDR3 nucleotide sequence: TGTGCCAGCAGCAAAGTGTCTAGCGGAGACACCGGGGAGCTGTTTTTT.

The CDR3 reads CASSPTTGWRETQYF. The DNA for the CDR3 is TGTGCCAGCAGCCCCACCACCGGGTGGAGGGAGACCCAGTACTTC. This sequence joins TRBV3-1 (or the pseudogene TRBV3-2) and TRBJ2-5, with TRBD2 as a possible D gene (5 bases). V lost 4 bases and J lost 5, with 17 bases in between. The length of the CDR3 is 15 residues. Germline CDR1 and CDR2: LGHDT and YNNKEL (reference sequence).

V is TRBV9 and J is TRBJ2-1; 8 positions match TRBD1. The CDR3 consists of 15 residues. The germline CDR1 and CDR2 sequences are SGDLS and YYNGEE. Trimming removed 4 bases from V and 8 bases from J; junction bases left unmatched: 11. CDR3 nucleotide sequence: TGTGCCAGCAGCTCCCGACAGGGGCTTAACGATGAGCAGTTCTTC. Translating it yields CASSSRQGLNDEQFF.

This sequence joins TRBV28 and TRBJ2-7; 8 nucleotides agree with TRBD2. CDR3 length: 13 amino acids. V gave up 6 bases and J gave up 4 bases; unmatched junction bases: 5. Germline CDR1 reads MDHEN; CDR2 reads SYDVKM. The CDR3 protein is CASRASGYYEQYF. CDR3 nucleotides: TGTGCCAGCAGGGCTAGCGGGTATTACGAGCAGTACTTC.